This is a list of T cell receptor beta chains from one sample in a study of OX40 agonist ivuxolimab in advanced cancers. Libraries were prepared by immunoSEQ multiplex PCR; TCRdb keeps only in-frame clonotypes and omits some of them. The table includes just over 60,000 clones, about 92% detected once. Sequencing was performed on CD4+ or CD8+ T cells sorted from blood, taken in a trial of the OX40 agonist ivuxolimab. Receptor source: an adult with an advanced solid tumor such as melanoma, head and neck, liver or kidney cancer. CDR3s include the opening cysteine and the closing phenylalanine or tryptophan. The listing skips clone size in some rows; elsewhere it reads once, few, many or a size class.

v_call: TRBV2; j_call: TRBJ1-2; clone_size: -; cdr3_aa: CASSEAQYGYTF
v_call: TRBV11-2; j_call: TRBJ2-1; clone_size: -; cdr3_aa: CASSFKLHNEQFF
v_call: TRBV5-6; j_call: TRBJ1-5; clone_size: -; cdr3_aa: CASSADRGLGNQPQHF
v_call: TRBV6-1; j_call: TRBJ2-7; clone_size: -; cdr3_aa: CASSTGTMIEQYF
v_call: TRBV19; j_call: TRBJ2-1; clone_size: -; cdr3_aa: CASSPPGQGYNEQFF
v_call: TRBV7-2; j_call: TRBJ2-1; clone_size: -; cdr3_aa: CASSYGTSGADEQFF
v_call: TRBV9; j_call: TRBJ2-1; clone_size: -; cdr3_aa: CASSVGAGPSEEQFF
v_call: TRBV7-6; j_call: TRBJ2-7; clone_size: -; cdr3_aa: CASTPRGDSYEQYF
v_call: TRBV7-6; j_call: TRBJ1-1; clone_size: -; cdr3_aa: CASSLGPGTGNTEAFF
v_call: TRBV7-2; j_call: TRBJ2-7; clone_size: -; cdr3_aa: CASSLRMGQGAYEQYF
v_call: TRBV6-6; j_call: TRBJ2-5; clone_size: -; cdr3_aa: CASSSGAFQETQYF
v_call: TRBV4-2; j_call: TRBJ2-2; clone_size: -; cdr3_aa: CASSPDRVLDTGELFF
v_call: TRBV6-1; j_call: TRBJ2-7; clone_size: -; cdr3_aa: CASSSGFGEQYF
v_call: TRBV19; j_call: TRBJ2-7; clone_size: few; cdr3_aa: CASSIAATGEHEQYF
v_call: TRBV15; j_call: TRBJ2-5; clone_size: -; cdr3_aa: CATSRGTSREETQYF
v_call: TRBV6-6; j_call: TRBJ1-4; clone_size: -; cdr3_aa: CASKTTTNEKLFF
v_call: TRBV14; j_call: TRBJ1-1; clone_size: -; cdr3_aa: CASSQGVWSGAWEDTEAFF
v_call: TRBV11-2; j_call: TRBJ2-1; clone_size: -; cdr3_aa: CASRPSGSSYNEQFF
v_call: TRBV5-6; j_call: TRBJ1-1; clone_size: -; cdr3_aa: CASSRVLLDLKNTEAFF
v_call: TRBV19; j_call: TRBJ2-3; clone_size: once; cdr3_aa: CASSPTSSTDTQYF
v_call: TRBV7-3; j_call: TRBJ2-2; clone_size: -; cdr3_aa: CASSGQGFNTGELFF
v_call: TRBV7-2; j_call: TRBJ2-7; clone_size: -; cdr3_aa: CASSFSRGGSGGDEQYF
v_call: TRBV6-5; j_call: TRBJ2-7; clone_size: -; cdr3_aa: CATGLAGGFSEQYF
v_call: TRBV29-1; j_call: TRBJ1-1; clone_size: -; cdr3_aa: CSVGRDTEAFF
v_call: TRBV13; j_call: TRBJ1-5; clone_size: -; cdr3_aa: CASSLGGAGAVQPQHF
v_call: TRBV27; j_call: TRBJ2-2; clone_size: once; cdr3_aa: CASTLRASGGASGTGELFF
v_call: TRBV19; j_call: TRBJ2-1; clone_size: -; cdr3_aa: CASRPSGSLNEQFF
v_call: TRBV6-5; j_call: TRBJ1-2; clone_size: once; cdr3_aa: CASSAGGVGYTF
v_call: TRBV30; j_call: TRBJ1-2; clone_size: -; cdr3_aa: CAWSVRGRVDGYTF
v_call: TRBV7-8; j_call: TRBJ1-4; clone_size: -; cdr3_aa: CASSLIGPKVEKLFF
v_call: TRBV2; j_call: TRBJ2-1; clone_size: -; cdr3_aa: CASRGRGDPTYNEQFF
v_call: TRBV5-1; j_call: TRBJ1-4; clone_size: -; cdr3_aa: CASSWTGGIRVPMKNCFF
v_call: TRBV9; j_call: TRBJ2-3; clone_size: -; cdr3_aa: CASSAPLGQGSTDTQYF
v_call: TRBV18; j_call: TRBJ1-1; clone_size: -; cdr3_aa: CASSSGGDTEAFF
v_call: TRBV10-2; j_call: TRBJ2-7; clone_size: -; cdr3_aa: CASSEKFRGYEQYF
v_call: TRBV7-9; j_call: TRBJ2-2; clone_size: -; cdr3_aa: CASSPDAGELFF
v_call: TRBV5-1; j_call: TRBJ2-7; clone_size: -; cdr3_aa: CASRGLAGTHYEQYF
v_call: TRBV2; j_call: TRBJ2-2; clone_size: -; cdr3_aa: CASHGGRQTGELFF
v_call: TRBV18; j_call: TRBJ2-1; clone_size: -; cdr3_aa: CASSPPVRSGEQFF
v_call: TRBV9; j_call: TRBJ1-1; clone_size: -; cdr3_aa: CASSVEDTIYMNTEAFF
v_call: TRBV6-6; j_call: TRBJ2-1; clone_size: -; cdr3_aa: CASSWGRGSGSEQFF